What follows are 19 T cell receptor beta chains derived from one specimen sequenced in a study of siplizumab effects on memory and regulatory T cells. Data came from immunoSEQ multiplex PCR; TCRdb stores just in-frame clones and leaves some out. The sample records 90,000 to 110,000 clones, roughly 94% being singletons. Sequenced material: Tregs sorted from blood. The origin of the receptors is a human donor in good health.

The V gene is TRBV6-8, the J gene TRBJ2-6; 10 nucleotides line up with TRBD1. Germline CDR1 is MNHGY and CDR2 is SAAAGT. The junction had 6 bases not matched to a gene; V was cut back by 4 bases and J by 0 bases. The CDR3 is 18 residues long. The CDR3 nucleotides read TGTGCCAGCAGTTTCCCGGGACAGGGGAGCTCTGGGGCCAACGTCCTGACTTTC. This codes for CASSFPGQGSSGANVLTF.

This clone was seen only once. The chain combines TRBV5-5 with TRBJ1-2, with a possible D match to TRBD1 (5 bases). The V end lost 0 bases, the J end lost 3 bases, and 12 bases lay between the germline ends. The CDR3 loop spans 15 amino acids. Germline values: CDR1 SGHKS, CDR2 YYEKEE (reference sequence). CDR3 sequence: CASSLGFRADYGYTF. For the CDR3, the DNA is TGTGCCAGCAGCTTGGGATTCAGGGCCGACTATGGCTACACCTTC.

The gene calls are TRBV18 and TRBJ1-4, with D possibly TRBD1 on 5 matching bases. Looked up from germline, CDR1 is KGHSH and CDR2 is LQKENI. The V gene lost 4 bases and the J gene lost 5 bases, with 17 bases spanning the gap. The CDR3 covers 16 residues. CDR3 bases: TGTGCCAGCTCACTTCGACAGACTAGAGAGAATGAAAAACTGTTTTTT. Amino acids: CASSLRQTRENEKLFF.

This chain links TRBV11-2 with TRBJ2-7, with 8 bases identical to TRBD1. The germline gives CDR1 SGHAT, CDR2 FQNNGV. This CDR3 contains 15 residues. J was trimmed by 12 bases and V by 3 bases; bases with no gene match: 16. The CDR3 DNA is TGTGCCAGCAGCTTTCCCTCAGGGGGCGCATCCAGCGTGTACTTC. Translating it yields CASSFPSGGASSVYF. Full variable domain (rest looked up from reference TRBV11-2 and TRBJ2-7): EAGVAQSPRYKIIEKRQSVAFWCNPISGHATLYWYQQILGQGPKLLIQFQNNGVVDDSQLPKDRFSAERLKGVDSTLKIQPAKLEDSAVYLCASSFPSGGASSVYFGPGTRLTVT.

The CDR3 spells CSAKRWGEQYF. Here the CDR3 DNA reads TGCAGTGCTAAAAGGTGGGGCGAGCAGTACTTC. The gene calls are TRBV20-1 and TRBJ2-7; D is unresolved. Looked up from germline, CDR1 is DFQATT and CDR2 is SNEGSKA (reference sequence). V lost 4 bases and J 6 bases, leaving 10 bases between the germline ends. The CDR3 totals 11 residues.

The chain has TRBV19 and TRBJ1-5; D remains ambiguous. Per germline, CDR1 LNHDA and CDR2 SQIVND (reference sequence). Trimming left V 10 bases short and J 5 bases short, with 15 bases between. The CDR3 has 13 residues. The CDR3 DNA sequence: TGTGCCAAACCGCGGAGGCTTCATCAGCCCCAGCATTTT. Amino acid sequence: CAKPRRLHQPQHF.

The V and J genes are TRBV5-1 and TRBJ1-2, with a weak D call TRBD1 (5 bases). Germline V gene data show CDR1 as SGHRS and CDR2 as YFSETQ. The CDR3 loop spans 15 amino acids. V was clipped by 0 bases and J by 8 bases, with 17 bases between them. The CDR3, as DNA: TGCGCCAGCAGCTTGGCATCGGGACCAAGAATCGGCTACACCTTC. It codes for CASSLASGPRIGYTF.

The V and J genes are TRBV18 and TRBJ1-2; D is unresolved. The V gene's germline CDR1 is KGHSH and CDR2 LQKENI. The CDR3 extends over 13 amino acids. V was trimmed by 4 bases and J by 4 bases, leaving 10 bases between them. In DNA form, the CDR3 reads TGTGCCAGCTCACAAGGGTGGGGCTATGGCTACACCTTC. Its protein is CASSQGWGYGYTF.

This clone turned up a few times. This chain links TRBV2 with TRBJ1-6; no reliable D call. The CDR3 contains 15 residues. Trimming took off 2 bases at V and 0 bases at J, with 5 bases between the two ends. From germline, CDR1 is SNHLY and CDR2 FYNNEI. DNA of the CDR3: TGTGCCAGCAGTGAACAGCGCTCCTATAATTCACCCCTCCACTTT. Protein sequence: CASSEQRSYNSPLHF.

The sample holds one count of this clone. The rearrangement joins TRBV6-5 to TRBJ1-6; unclear D gene. Trimming stripped 0 bases from V and 10 bases from J, with 7 bases between. From germline, CDR1 is MNHEY and CDR2 SVGAGI. The CDR3 runs 13 residues. CDR3 loop: CASSYSDASPLHF. In nucleotides, the CDR3 is TGTGCCAGCAGTTACTCGGACGCCTCACCCCTCCACTTT.

The rearrangement links TRBV6-5 to TRBJ1-5, with D possibly TRBD1 on 5 matching bases. Germline CDR1 is MNHEY and CDR2 is SVGAGI. V shed 6 bases and J shed 0 bases, with 12 bases lying between them. The CDR3 consists of 15 residues. CDR3 bases: TGTGCCAGCAGCTACGGACAAGGTAGCAATCAGCCCCAGCATTTT. Its translation: CASSYGQGSNQPQHF.

A word on this clone: The sample has other DNA sequences that encode this CDR3 too. The CDR3 DNA reads as TGCGCTAGCGGAGCCTACGTCTCGGGGAGAAACTATGGCTACACCTTC. Translated: CASGAYVSGRNYGYTF. This rearrangement joins TRBV5-1 to TRBJ1-2; D gene uncertain. In germline, CDR1 is SGHRS, CDR2 YFSETQ. The CDR3 runs to 16 residues.

The J gene is TRBJ1-1, the V gene TRBV5-1; possible D gene TRBD1, 5 bases. This CDR3 comprises 12 residues. Germline V gives CDR1 SGHRS, CDR2 YFSETQ. Between the trimmed V and J ends, which lost 5 bases and 3 bases, there was a span of 8 bases. DNA for the CDR3: TGCGCCAGCAGGGGGCAGTACACTGAAGCTTTCTTT. Residues: CASRGQYTEAFF.

V and J are TRBV7-8 and TRBJ1-5; TRBD1 matches at 7 bases. The germline V gene encodes CDR1 SGHVS and CDR2 FQNEAQ. The CDR3 has 15 amino acids. V lost 1 base, J lost 3 bases, and 3 bases stayed unmatched. CDR3 loop: CASSLGGQHNQPQHF. CDR3 coding DNA: TGTGCCAGCAGCTTAGGGGGACAGCACAATCAGCCCCAGCATTTT.

The chain employs TRBV2 and TRBJ1-2; D unresolved. The CDR3 has 14 residues. Looked up from germline, CDR1 is SNHLY and CDR2 is FYNNEI. V lost 4 bases, J lost 0 bases, and 9 bases lay in between. The CDR3 DNA reads TGTGCCAGCAGTGTGGAAGGGTCTAACTATGGCTACACCTTC. Translation: CASSVEGSNYGYTF.

This clone appeared once. CDR3 sequence reads: CASSLAGYGYTF. The CDR3 bases are TGCGCCAGCAGCTTGGCGGGTTATGGCTACACCTTC. This chain joins TRBV5-1 and TRBJ1-2; D not resolved. Per the germline V gene, CDR1 is SGHRS and CDR2 is YFSETQ. V was shortened by 0 bases and J by 5 bases, with 5 bases between the two germline ends. The CDR3 is 12 amino acids.

Written as DNA, the CDR3 is TGTGCCACCAGCAGAGATCCCCCACCGCTTCGGAGGGATGAGCAGTTCTTC. Protein sequence: CATSRDPPPLRRDEQFF. The gene calls are TRBV15 and TRBJ2-1, with D perhaps TRBD2 (6 bases). V was shortened by 0 bases and J by 8 bases, with 20 bases between the two germline ends. The CDR3 has 17 residues. Germline CDR1 reads LNHNV; CDR2 reads YYDKDF (reference sequence).

The V call is TRBV29-1, the J call TRBJ2-7, with TRBD1 matching 8 bases. V was pared by 7 bases and J by 4 bases, with 9 bases of the junction left unmatched. Germline V gene sequence: CDR1 SQVTM, CDR2 ANQGSEA. This CDR3 spans 13 amino acids. DNA of the CDR3: TGCAGCGCCGAGACAGGGGATAGGTACGAGCAGTACTTC. This codes for CSAETGDRYEQYF.

The rearrangement links TRBV2 to TRBJ2-5, with 8 bases that match TRBD2. CDR3 length equals 15 residues. Germline V gene data show CDR1 as SNHLY and CDR2 as FYNNEI. V was pared by 4 bases and J by 4 bases, with 8 bases of the junction left unmatched. The CDR3 region has the DNA TGTGCCAGCAGTGGGGTTGCGGGAGGTTTAGAGACCCAGTACTTC. Its protein product is CASSGVAGGLETQYF.